These 10 T cell receptor beta chains came from one sample sequenced in a study of T-cell reconstitution after alpha-beta-depleted transplantation in children. Researchers prepared the TCRbeta library using unique molecular identifiers, the study reports. TCRdb redid the calling of the PCR reads with MiXCR, one entry per CDR3 protein. The table has about 610,000 distinct CDR3 sequences, roughly a tenth seen once. Material: PBMCs from the stem cell graft donor, obtained from the stem cell graft. Source of these receptors: a human donor who donated a stem cell graft to a child with acute myeloid leukemia.

This clonotype came up a few times. V is TRBV9 and J is TRBJ2-3, with D tentatively TRBD2 (7 bases). The germline gives CDR1 SGDLS, CDR2 YYNGEE. The CDR3 sequence is 15 residues long. Trimming took 3 bases from V and 4 from J, leaving 15 bases between them. Written as DNA, the CDR3 is TGTGCCAGCAGCGCCCGGGGGGCGTCCGCAGATACGCAGTATTTT. Protein product: CASSARGASADTQYF.

The table lists this clonotype with a few counts. V usage is TRBV2 and J usage is TRBJ2-7; 10 nucleotides match TRBD2. The V gene end was trimmed by 5 bases and the J gene end by 6 bases; junction bases not matched to a gene: 7. From germline, CDR1 is SNHLY and CDR2 FYNNEI. CDR3 size: 14 residues. CDR3 amino acids: CASSLLAGVTEQYF. The CDR3 nucleotides read TGTGCCAGCAGTCTTCTAGCGGGAGTCACCGAGCAGTACTTC.

Ten or more counts support this clonotype. The J gene is TRBJ1-2, the V gene TRBV27; 9 positions match TRBD1. CDR1 is MNHEY and CDR2 is SMNVEV in the germline V gene (reference sequence). This CDR3 comprises 15 residues. V lost 4 bases to trimming and J lost 4 bases; unmatched junction nucleotides: 7. This chain's CDR3 is CASSSPGQGVYGYTF. CDR3 in DNA: TGTGCCAGCAGTTCCCCGGGACAGGGAGTCTATGGCTACACCTTC.

V usage is TRBV3-1 and J usage is TRBJ1-6, with D perhaps TRBD1 (5 bases). Germline V lookup: CDR1 LGHDT, CDR2 YNNKEL (reference sequence). Trimming removed 6 bases from V and 0 bases from J, with 15 bases in between. This CDR3 has 17 residues. The CDR3: CASRRGDLGSYNSPLHF. For the CDR3, the DNA is TGTGCCAGCAGACGAGGGGACCTCGGCTCCTATAATTCACCCCTCCACTTT.

The chain uses TRBV6-2 or TRBV6-3 and TRBJ1-1; tentative D call: TRBD1 (5 bases). Per the germline V gene, CDR1 is MNHEY and CDR2 is SVGEGT. V lost 3 bases, J lost 2 bases, and 10 bases lay in between. There are 14 residues in the CDR3. Written as DNA, the CDR3 is TGTGCCAGCAGTTATCCGACAGCTAACACTGAAGCTTTCTTT. Protein: CASSYPTANTEAFF.

This clonotype was recorded a few times. The CDR3 nucleotides read TGTGCCAGCAGCCGTGACAGGGCGGTTCGCCTCGAAAACATTCAGTACTTC. It encodes CASSRDRAVRLENIQYF. The chain recombines TRBV7-2 with TRBJ2-4, with 7 bases matching TRBD1. The CDR3 is made up of 17 amino acids. Germline assignment: CDR1 SGHTA and CDR2 FQGNSA. With 5 bases clipped from V and 5 bases from J, the junction kept 15 bases outside the gene matches.

The table lists this clonotype with a count of one. As DNA, the CDR3 is TGTGCCTGGGGGGCATTGACAGGGACCGGGGAGCTGTTTTTT. Translating it yields CAWGALTGTGELFF. The chain recombines TRBV30 with TRBJ2-2, with 7 bases matching TRBD1. The CDR3 spans 14 residues. CDR1 is GTSNPN, CDR2 SVGIG, per germline (reference sequence). The V segment lost 5 bases and the J segment 5 bases; nucleotides outside the gene matches: 8.

J is TRBJ2-7 and V is TRBV18; the match to TRBD1 covers 7 bases. The germline gives CDR1 KGHSH, CDR2 LQKENI. CDR3 size: 14 residues. With V trimmed by 3 bases and J by 9 bases, 11 bases remained unmatched. The CDR3 bases are TGTGCCAGCTCACCCACGACAGTGGACAGGACGCAGTACTTC. It specifies CASSPTTVDRTQYF.

This clonotype came up many times. The V gene is TRBV6-5, the J gene TRBJ1-1; D gene uncertain. Germline CDR1 MNHEY, CDR2 SVGAGI. Trimming shortened V by 2 bases and J by 1 base, and 11 bases separated the two germline ends. This CDR3 region has 15 residues. The CDR3 bases are TGTGCCAGCAGTTACGGAGCGGGGAAGAACACTGAAGCTTTCTTT. It specifies CASSYGAGKNTEAFF.

This clonotype was counted many times. V and J are TRBV20-1 and TRBJ2-2; D is ambiguous. Trimming took off 6 bases at V and 1 base at J, with 6 bases between the two ends. Germline CDR1 is DFQATT and CDR2 is SNEGSKA (reference sequence). This CDR3 has 12 amino acids. The CDR3 protein is CSANRNTGELFF. CDR3 in DNA: TGCAGTGCCAACAGGAACACCGGGGAGCTGTTTTTT.